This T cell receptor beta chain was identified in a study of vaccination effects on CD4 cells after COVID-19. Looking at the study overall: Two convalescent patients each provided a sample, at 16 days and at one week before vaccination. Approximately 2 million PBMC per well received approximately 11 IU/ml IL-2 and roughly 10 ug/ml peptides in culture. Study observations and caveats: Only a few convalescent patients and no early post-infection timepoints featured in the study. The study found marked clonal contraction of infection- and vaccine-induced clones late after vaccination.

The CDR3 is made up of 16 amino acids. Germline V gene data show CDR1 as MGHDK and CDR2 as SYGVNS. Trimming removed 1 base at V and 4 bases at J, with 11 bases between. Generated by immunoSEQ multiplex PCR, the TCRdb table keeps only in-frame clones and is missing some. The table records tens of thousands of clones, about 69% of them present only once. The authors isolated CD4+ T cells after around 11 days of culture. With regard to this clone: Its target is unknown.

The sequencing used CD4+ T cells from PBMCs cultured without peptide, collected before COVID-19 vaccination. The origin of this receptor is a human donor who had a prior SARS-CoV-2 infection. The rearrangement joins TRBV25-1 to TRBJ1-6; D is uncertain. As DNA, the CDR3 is TGTGCCAGCAGTGAATGGGCCGGAACATATAATTCACCCCTCCACTTT. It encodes CASSEWAGTYNSPLHF.